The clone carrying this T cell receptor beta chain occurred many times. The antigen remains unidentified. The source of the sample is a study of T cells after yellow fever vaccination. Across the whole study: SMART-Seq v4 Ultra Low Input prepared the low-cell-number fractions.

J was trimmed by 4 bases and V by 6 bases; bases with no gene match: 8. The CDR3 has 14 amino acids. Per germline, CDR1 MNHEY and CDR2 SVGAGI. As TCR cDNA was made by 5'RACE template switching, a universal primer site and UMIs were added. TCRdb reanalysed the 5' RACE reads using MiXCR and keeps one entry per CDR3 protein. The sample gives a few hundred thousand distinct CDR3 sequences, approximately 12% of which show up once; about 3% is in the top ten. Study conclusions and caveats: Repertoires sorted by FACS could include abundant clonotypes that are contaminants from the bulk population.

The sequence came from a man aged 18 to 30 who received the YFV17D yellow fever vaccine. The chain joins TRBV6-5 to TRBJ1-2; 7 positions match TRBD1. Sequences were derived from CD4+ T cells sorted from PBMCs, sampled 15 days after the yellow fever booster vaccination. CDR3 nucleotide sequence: TGTGCCAGCAGAAACAGGGGCGGAGGCTATGGCTACACCTTC. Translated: CASRNRGGGYGYTF.